These T cell receptor beta chains were read from a single sample in a study of glioma-infiltrating T cells. Each CDR3 protein is one row after TCRdb ran MiXCR on the multiplex PCR reads. The sample holds fewer than 250,000 distinct CDR3 sequences; 30% to 40% are singletons and the top ten take roughly 21%. Specimen: glioma tissue, nonneoplastic brain tissue, or PBMCs (not recorded which). Receptors originate from a human donor with low-grade glioma or glioblastoma, undergoing nonglioma brain surgery, or in good health (not recorded which). The CDR3 runs from the conserved cysteine through the conserved F or W. Fields, in order: CDR3 length, J gene, D gene, clone size, V gene, CDR3 protein, CDR3 DNA. D genes are given only for firm matches. A clone size is listed for some rows: how often the clone was seen (once, few, many), or a class if it is expanded.

length: 13; J: TRBJ2-1; D: -; size: many; V: TRBV18; CDR3: CASSPGKDNEQFF; DNA: TGTGCCAGCTCACCGGGAAAGGACAATGAGCAGTTCTTC
length: 14; J: TRBJ1-5; D: -; size: many; V: TRBV3-1; CDR3: CASSQLGANQPQHF; DNA: TGTGCCAGCAGCCAATTGGGGGCAAATCAGCCCCAGCATTTT
length: 12; J: TRBJ2-5; D: TRBD1; size: many; V: TRBV20-1; CDR3: CSPMGNQGAQYF; DNA: TGCAGTCCCATGGGAAATCAGGGGGCCCAGTACTTC
length: 15; J: TRBJ2-5; D: -; size: once; V: TRBV19; CDR3: CASSIGLGLEETQYF; DNA: TGTGCCAGTAGTATAGGTTTGGGGCTAGAAGAGACCCAGTACTTC
length: 13; J: TRBJ2-1; D: TRBD1; size: many; V: TRBV12-3/TRBV12-4; CDR3: CASSTGTGLWQFF; DNA: TGTGCCAGCAGCACCGGGACAGGGTTGTGGCAGTTCTTC
length: 13; J: TRBJ1-5; D: TRBD1; size: many; V: TRBV6-1; CDR3: CASSSTGSQPQHF; DNA: TGTGCCAGCAGTTCGACAGGGAGTCAGCCCCAGCATTTT
length: 15; J: TRBJ2-1; D: TRBD2; size: -; V: TRBV7-3; CDR3: CASSQVAGGVNVQFF; DNA: TGTGCCAGCAGCCAAGTAGCGGGAGGGGTCAATGTGCAGTTCTTC
length: 17; J: TRBJ2-7; D: TRBD2; size: -; V: TRBV5-5; CDR3: CASSSGLAIPGYYEQYF; DNA: TGCGCCAGCAGCTCGGGACTAGCTATCCCCGGGTACTACGAGCAGTATTTC
length: 14; J: TRBJ2-6; D: -; size: -; V: TRBV9; CDR3: CASSDVSGANVLTF; DNA: TGTGCCAGCAGCGACGTTTCTGGGGCCAACGTCCTGACTTTC
length: 12; J: TRBJ1-2; D: -; size: -; V: TRBV29-1; CDR3: CSVEDLSYVYTF; DNA: TGCAGCGTTGAAGATCTCAGTTATGTCTACACCTTC
length: 18; J: TRBJ2-2; D: TRBD2; size: many; V: TRBV25-1; CDR3: CASSGGTSGNRYTGELFF; DNA: TGTGCCAGCAGTGGAGGGACTAGCGGGAATCGTTACACCGGGGAGCTGTTTTTT
length: 11; J: TRBJ2-7; D: -; size: few; V: TRBV2; CDR3: CASSGFYEQYF; DNA: TGTGCCAGCAGTGGCTTCTACGAGCAGTACTTC
length: 13; J: TRBJ1-2; D: TRBD1; size: many; V: TRBV20-1; CDR3: CSASGTGRYGYTF; DNA: TGCAGTGCTAGCGGGACAGGGAGGTATGGCTACACCTTC
length: 14; J: TRBJ2-3; D: -; size: -; V: TRBV30; CDR3: CAWSIGSWSDTQYF; DNA: TGTGCCTGGAGTATTGGTAGTTGGTCAGATACGCAGTATTTT
length: 11; J: TRBJ1-4; D: -; size: many; V: TRBV7-9; CDR3: CASSSGEKLFF; DNA: TGTGCCAGCAGTTCAGGTGAAAAACTGTTTTTT
length: 15; J: TRBJ1-1; D: TRBD1; size: -; V: TRBV12-3/TRBV12-4; CDR3: CASSDYRGLNTEAFF; DNA: TGTGCCAGCAGTGACTACAGGGGTTTGAACACTGAAGCTTTCTTT
length: 13; J: TRBJ1-2; D: -; size: many; V: TRBV4-3; CDR3: CASSQDRGNGYTF; DNA: TGCGCCAGCAGCCAAGATCGAGGGAATGGCTACACCTTC
length: 17; J: TRBJ2-2; D: -; size: few; V: TRBV9; CDR3: CASSVVQGGPNTGELFF; DNA: TGTGCCAGCAGCGTAGTTCAGGGGGGACCGAACACCGGGGAGCTGTTTTTT
length: 18; J: TRBJ2-6; D: TRBD1; size: -; V: TRBV7-2; CDR3: CASSLERSGGGGANVLTF; DNA: TGTGCCAGCAGCTTAGAGCGGTCAGGGGGCGGTGGGGCCAACGTCCTGACTTTC
length: 14; J: TRBJ1-5; D: -; size: -; V: TRBV30; CDR3: CAWSMSLADQPQHF; DNA: TGTGCCTGGAGTATGAGCCTGGCTGATCAGCCCCAGCATTTT
length: 13; J: TRBJ1-1; D: -; size: -; V: TRBV27; CDR3: CASSLGSDTEALF; DNA: TGTGCCAGCAGTTTAGGATCGGACACTGAAGCTTTATTT
length: 18; J: TRBJ2-3; D: TRBD2; size: many; V: TRBV7-2; CDR3: CASSFVGLAGGKTDTQYF; DNA: TGTGCCAGCAGCTTCGTGGGACTAGCGGGAGGGAAGACAGATACGCAGTATTTT
length: 15; J: TRBJ2-6; D: -; size: -; V: TRBV7-2; CDR3: CASSLVRGGANVLTF; DNA: TGTGCCAGCAGCTTAGTGAGGGGGGGGGCCAACGTCCTGACTTTC
length: 16; J: TRBJ2-2; D: TRBD1; size: many; V: TRBV6-2/TRBV6-3; CDR3: CASSTLQTGATGELFF; DNA: TGTGCCAGCAGTACCCTTCAGACAGGGGCCACCGGGGAGCTGTTTTTT
length: 14; J: TRBJ1-6; D: TRBD1; size: many; V: TRBV7-9; CDR3: CASSLQGATSPLHF; DNA: TGTGCCAGCAGCTTGCAGGGGGCCACTTCACCCCTCCACTTT
length: 15; J: TRBJ2-7; D: TRBD1; size: many; V: TRBV28; CDR3: CASSLYRDRAYEQYF; DNA: TGTGCCAGCAGTTTATACCGGGACAGGGCGTACGAGCAGTACTTC
length: 13; J: TRBJ1-1; D: -; size: -; V: TRBV14; CDR3: CASSRGADTEAFF; DNA: TGTGCCAGCAGCCGAGGGGCCGACACTGAAGCTTTCTTT
length: 15; J: TRBJ1-1; D: -; size: many; V: TRBV6-5; CDR3: CASSYSGVVGTEAFF; DNA: TGTGCCAGCAGTTACTCAGGGGTTGTCGGCACTGAAGCTTTCTTT
length: 15; J: TRBJ1-5; D: -; size: many; V: TRBV4-1; CDR3: CASSRDRQAAGPQHF; DNA: TGCGCCAGCAGCCGAGATAGACAGGCGGCGGGGCCCCAGCATTTT
length: 12; J: TRBJ1-5; D: -; size: many; V: TRBV20-1; CDR3: CSARDRGKPQHF; DNA: TGCAGTGCTAGAGATAGGGGTAAGCCCCAGCATTTT
length: 16; J: TRBJ1-2; D: TRBD1; size: many; V: TRBV20-1; CDR3: CSARNPRTGNNYGYTF; DNA: TGCAGTGCTAGAAACCCCCGGACAGGGAATAACTATGGCTACACCTTC
length: 12; J: TRBJ2-7; D: -; size: many; V: TRBV4-1; CDR3: CASSGNYGEQYF; DNA: TGCGCCAGCAGCGGGAACTACGGCGAGCAGTACTTC
length: 12; J: TRBJ2-7; D: TRBD1; size: once; V: TRBV6-1; CDR3: CTSTGTGGGQYF; DNA: TGTACCAGCACCGGGACAGGGGGAGGGCAGTACTTC
length: 14; J: TRBJ1-1; D: -; size: many; V: TRBV6-2/TRBV6-3; CDR3: CASHSKGRKTEAFF; DNA: TGTGCCAGCCACTCGAAGGGGCGAAAGACTGAAGCTTTCTTT
length: 14; J: TRBJ2-1; D: -; size: -; V: TRBV19; CDR3: CASSISGSGNEQFF; DNA: TGTGCCAGTAGTATCTCCGGGAGCGGTAATGAGCAGTTCTTC
length: 14; J: TRBJ1-1; D: TRBD1; size: -; V: TRBV7-9; CDR3: CASSIPGGNTEAFF; DNA: TGTGCCAGCAGCATCCCAGGGGGGAACACTGAAGCTTTCTTT
length: 16; J: TRBJ1-2; D: TRBD1; size: -; V: TRBV5-4; CDR3: CVSSLYLDRGPGGYTF; DNA: TGTGTCAGCAGCTTGTATTTGGACAGGGGGCCTGGTGGCTACACCTTC
length: 14; J: TRBJ2-5; D: -; size: -; V: TRBV7-2; CDR3: CASSLGGDGETQYF; DNA: TGTGCCAGCAGCTTAGGGGGGGACGGGGAGACCCAGTACTTC
length: 15; J: TRBJ1-1; D: -; size: many; V: TRBV20-1; CDR3: CSARDFRGENTEAFF; DNA: TGCAGTGCTAGAGACTTCAGGGGAGAGAACACTGAAGCTTTCTTT
length: 15; J: TRBJ2-1; D: TRBD2; size: many; V: TRBV19; CDR3: CASSIGGRAVDEQFF; DNA: TGTGCCAGTAGTATCGGCGGGAGGGCCGTTGATGAGCAGTTCTTC
length: 15; J: TRBJ2-7; D: TRBD1; size: -; V: TRBV4-3; CDR3: CASSQLTQGAGEQYF; DNA: TGCGCCAGCAGCCAACTTACACAGGGGGCGGGGGAGCAGTACTTC
length: 17; J: TRBJ1-5; D: -; size: many; V: TRBV25-1; CDR3: CASSGKTTRGDNQPQHF; DNA: TGTGCCAGCAGTGGCAAAACTACTCGGGGGGACAATCAGCCCCAGCATTTT
length: 13; J: TRBJ2-7; D: -; size: many; V: TRBV2; CDR3: CATEDRRAYEQYF; DNA: TGTGCCACTGAAGACAGGAGGGCCTACGAGCAGTACTTC
length: 13; J: TRBJ1-1; D: -; size: -; V: TRBV29-1; CDR3: CSVIWLSDTEAFF; DNA: TGCAGCGTTATTTGGCTTTCAGACACTGAAGCTTTCTTT
length: 13; J: TRBJ2-7; D: TRBD2; size: -; V: TRBV29-1; CDR3: CSATGLFSYEQYF; DNA: TGCAGCGCCACGGGACTATTTTCCTACGAGCAGTACTTC
length: 14; J: TRBJ2-7; D: -; size: -; V: TRBV27; CDR3: CASSPITGIYEQYF; DNA: TGCGCCAGCAGCCCGATAACAGGGATTTACGAGCAGTACTTC
length: 14; J: TRBJ2-4; D: -; size: -; V: TRBV18; CDR3: CASSQTWQTNIQYF; DNA: TGTGCCAGCTCGCAAACTTGGCAGACAAACATTCAGTACTTC
length: 16; J: TRBJ1-4; D: TRBD1; size: many; V: TRBV6-1; CDR3: CASSEVTTGANEKLFF; DNA: TGTGCCAGCAGTGAAGTTACGACAGGGGCCAATGAAAAACTGTTTTTT
length: 13; J: TRBJ2-3; D: TRBD1; size: many; V: TRBV7-9; CDR3: CASSRTGADTQYF; DNA: TGTGCCAGCAGCCGAACAGGGGCAGATACGCAGTATTTT
length: 14; J: TRBJ2-3; D: -; size: many; V: TRBV28; CDR3: CASRPIKRTDTQYF; DNA: TGTGCCAGCAGACCAATAAAGAGGACAGATACGCAGTATTTT
length: 12; J: TRBJ1-5; D: -; size: many; V: TRBV20-1; CDR3: CSAGGGNQPQHF; DNA: TGCAGTGCGGGGGGGGGCAATCAGCCCCAGCATTTT
length: 12; J: TRBJ2-7; D: -; size: few; V: TRBV7-9; CDR3: CASSLHSYEQYF; DNA: TGTGCCAGCAGCTTACACTCCTACGAGCAGTACTTC
length: 14; J: TRBJ2-3; D: -; size: many; V: TRBV27; CDR3: CASSFGGGTDTQYF; DNA: TGTGCCAGCAGTTTTGGCGGGGGCACAGATACGCAGTATTTT
length: 14; J: TRBJ1-1; D: -; size: many; V: TRBV27; CDR3: CASSPPGRITEAFF; DNA: TGTGCCAGCAGTCCCCCCGGGCGGATCACTGAAGCTTTCTTT
length: 13; J: TRBJ2-1; D: TRBD2; size: -; V: TRBV6-2/TRBV6-3; CDR3: CASSQSGSNEQFF; DNA: TGTGCCAGCAGTCAGAGCGGGAGCAATGAGCAGTTCTTC
length: 15; J: TRBJ1-5; D: -; size: -; V: TRBV27; CDR3: CASSLTKGGNQPQHF; DNA: TGTGCCAGCAGCTTAACAAAGGGAGGGAATCAGCCTCAGCATTTT
length: 15; J: TRBJ2-1; D: -; size: -; V: TRBV19; CDR3: CASSMGQVDYNEKFF; DNA: TGTGCCAGTAGTATGGGGCAGGTTGACTACAATGAGAAGTTCTTC
length: 16; J: TRBJ2-3; D: -; size: many; V: TRBV11-2; CDR3: CASSSAGTTPMSTQYF; DNA: TGTGCCAGCAGCTCCGCCGGGACCACCCCGATGTCCACGCAGTATTTT
length: 12; J: TRBJ2-7; D: -; size: -; V: TRBV29-1; CDR3: CSVEQGGYEQYF; DNA: TGCAGCGTTGAACAGGGAGGCTACGAGCAGTACTTC
length: 15; J: TRBJ1-5; D: TRBD1; size: -; V: TRBV19; CDR3: CASERQGGSNQPQHF; DNA: TGTGCCAGTGAAAGACAGGGCGGGAGCAATCAGCCCCAGCATTTT